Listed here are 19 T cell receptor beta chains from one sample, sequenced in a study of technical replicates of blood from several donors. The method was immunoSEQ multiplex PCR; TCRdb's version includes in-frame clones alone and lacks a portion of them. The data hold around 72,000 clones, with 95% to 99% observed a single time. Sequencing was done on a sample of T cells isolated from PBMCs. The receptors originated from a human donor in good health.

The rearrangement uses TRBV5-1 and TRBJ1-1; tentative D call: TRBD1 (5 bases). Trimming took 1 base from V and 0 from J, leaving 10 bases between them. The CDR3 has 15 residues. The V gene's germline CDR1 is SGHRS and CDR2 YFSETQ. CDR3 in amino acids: CASSLKEGLNTEAFF. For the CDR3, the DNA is TGCGCCAGCAGCTTGAAGGAGGGGCTGAACACTGAAGCTTTCTTT.

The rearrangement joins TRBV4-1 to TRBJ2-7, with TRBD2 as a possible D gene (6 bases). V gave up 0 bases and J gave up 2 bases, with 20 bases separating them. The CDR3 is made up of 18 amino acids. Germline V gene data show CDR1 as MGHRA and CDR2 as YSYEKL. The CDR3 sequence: CASSQERGRTLKAYEQYF. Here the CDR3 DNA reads TGCGCCAGCAGCCAAGAGCGGGGAAGGACCCTAAAAGCCTACGAGCAGTACTTC.

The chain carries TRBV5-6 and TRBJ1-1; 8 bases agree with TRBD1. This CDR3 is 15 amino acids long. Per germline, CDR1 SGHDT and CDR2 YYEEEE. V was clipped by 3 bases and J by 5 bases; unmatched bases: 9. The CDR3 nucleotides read TGTGCCAGCAGCTACCAACAGGGGGGAAGAACTGAAGCTTTCTTT. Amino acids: CASSYQQGGRTEAFF.

CDR3 nucleotide sequence: TGTGCCTGGAGTGTAATCAGGAACACTGAAGCTTTCTTT. Translated, it gives CAWSVIRNTEAFF. The J gene is TRBJ1-1, the V gene TRBV30; no clear D gene. The CDR3 is 13 residues long. The germline V gene encodes CDR1 GTSNPN and CDR2 SVGIG (reference sequence). Trimming cost V 0 bases and J 1 base, with 6 bases left between them.

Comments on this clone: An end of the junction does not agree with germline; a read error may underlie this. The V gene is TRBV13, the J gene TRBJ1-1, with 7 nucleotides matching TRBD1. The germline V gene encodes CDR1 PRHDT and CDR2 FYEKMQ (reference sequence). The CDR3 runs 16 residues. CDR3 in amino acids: CASSLGTAPVRPEAFF. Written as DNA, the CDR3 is TGTGCCAGCAGCCTAGGGACAGCTCCCGTCCGCCCTGAAGCTTTCTTT.

CDR3 region: CASSSSGTVRPEQFF. The CDR3 DNA reads as TGTGCCAGCAGCTCCTCCGGGACAGTTCGTCCTGAGCAGTTCTTC. The V and J genes are TRBV11-3 and TRBJ2-1; 7 nucleotides line up with TRBD1. CDR1 is SGHNT and CDR2 is YENEEA in the germline V gene. V lost 4 bases, J lost 9 bases, and 12 bases stayed unmatched. The CDR3 spans 15 residues.

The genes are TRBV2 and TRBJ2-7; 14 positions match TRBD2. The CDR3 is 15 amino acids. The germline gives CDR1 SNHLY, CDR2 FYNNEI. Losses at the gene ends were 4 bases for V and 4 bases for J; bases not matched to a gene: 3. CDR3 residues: CASSGLAGGRYEQYF. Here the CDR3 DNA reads TGTGCCAGCAGTGGACTAGCGGGAGGGCGGTACGAGCAGTACTTC.

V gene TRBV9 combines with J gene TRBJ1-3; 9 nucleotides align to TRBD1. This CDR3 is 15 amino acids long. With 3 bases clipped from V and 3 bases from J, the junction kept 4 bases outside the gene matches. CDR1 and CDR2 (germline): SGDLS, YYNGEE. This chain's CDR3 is CASSASTGGGNTIYF. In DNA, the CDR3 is TGTGCCAGCAGCGCCTCGACAGGGGGTGGAAACACCATATATTTT.

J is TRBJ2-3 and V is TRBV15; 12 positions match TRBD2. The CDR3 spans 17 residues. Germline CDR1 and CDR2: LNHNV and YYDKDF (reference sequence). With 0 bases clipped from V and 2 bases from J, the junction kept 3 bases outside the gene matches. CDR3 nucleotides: TGTGCCACCAGCAGAGATGGACTAGCGGGATACACAGATACGCAGTATTTT. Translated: CATSRDGLAGYTDTQYF. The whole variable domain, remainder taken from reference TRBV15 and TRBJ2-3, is DAMVIQNPRYQVTQFGKPVTLSCSQTLNHNVMYWYQQKSSQAPKLLFHYYDKDFNNEADTPDNFQSRRPNTSFCFLDIRSPGLGDTAMYLCATSRDGLAGYTDTQYFGPGTRLTVL.

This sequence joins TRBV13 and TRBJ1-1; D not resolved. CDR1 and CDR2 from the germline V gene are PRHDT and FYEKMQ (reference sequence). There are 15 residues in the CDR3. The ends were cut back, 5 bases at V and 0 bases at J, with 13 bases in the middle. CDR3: CASSRNRGMNTEAFF. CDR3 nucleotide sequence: TGTGCCAGCAGCCGGAACCGAGGGATGAACACTGAAGCTTTCTTT. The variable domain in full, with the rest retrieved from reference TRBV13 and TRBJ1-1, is AAGVIQSPRHLIKEKRETATLKCYPIPRHDTVYWYQQGPGQDPQFLISFYEKMQSDKGSIPDRFSAQQFSDYHSELNMSSLELGDSALYFCASSRNRGMNTEAFFGQGTRLTVV.

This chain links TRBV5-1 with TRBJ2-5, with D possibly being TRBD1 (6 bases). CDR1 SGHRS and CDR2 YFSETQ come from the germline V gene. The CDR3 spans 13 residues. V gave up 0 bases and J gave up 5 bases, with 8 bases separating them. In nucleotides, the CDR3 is TGCGCCAGCAGCTTGGGGGGGCTGGAGACCCAGTACTTC. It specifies CASSLGGLETQYF.

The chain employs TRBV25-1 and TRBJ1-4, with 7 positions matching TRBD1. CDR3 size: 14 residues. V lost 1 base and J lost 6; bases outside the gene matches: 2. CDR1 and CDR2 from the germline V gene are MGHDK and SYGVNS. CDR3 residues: CASSELGQHEKLFF. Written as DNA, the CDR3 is TGTGCCAGCAGTGAATTGGGACAGCATGAAAAACTGTTTTTT.

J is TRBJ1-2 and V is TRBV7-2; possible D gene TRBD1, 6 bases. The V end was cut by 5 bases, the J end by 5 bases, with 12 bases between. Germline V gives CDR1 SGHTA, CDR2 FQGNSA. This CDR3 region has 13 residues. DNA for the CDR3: TGTGCCAGCAGCGTAGGGGGGCCATATGGCTACACCTTC. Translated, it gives CASSVGGPYGYTF.

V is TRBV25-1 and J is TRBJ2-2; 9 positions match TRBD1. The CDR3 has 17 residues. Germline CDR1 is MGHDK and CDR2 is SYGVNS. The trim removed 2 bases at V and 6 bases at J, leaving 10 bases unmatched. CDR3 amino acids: CASSEMIGQGKAGELFF. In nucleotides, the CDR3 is TGTGCCAGCAGTGAAATGATAGGACAGGGGAAGGCCGGGGAGCTGTTTTTT.

The CDR3 reads CASSPQDTGELFF. The CDR3, as DNA: TGCGCCAGCAGCCCACAGGACACCGGGGAGCTGTTTTTT. This rearrangement joins TRBV10-1 to TRBJ2-2; the D gene is possibly TRBD1 (5 bases). The CDR3 is 13 residues long. The V gene's germline CDR1 is WNHNN and CDR2 SYGVQD (reference sequence). Trimming pared 6 bases from V and 3 bases from J, leaving 8 bases between.

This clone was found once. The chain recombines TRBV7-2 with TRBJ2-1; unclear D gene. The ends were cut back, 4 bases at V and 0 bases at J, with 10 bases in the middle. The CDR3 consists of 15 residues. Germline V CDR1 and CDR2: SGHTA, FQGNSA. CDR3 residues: CASSSTSNSYNEQFF. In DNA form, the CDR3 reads TGTGCCAGCAGCTCGACTTCTAACTCCTACAATGAGCAGTTCTTC.

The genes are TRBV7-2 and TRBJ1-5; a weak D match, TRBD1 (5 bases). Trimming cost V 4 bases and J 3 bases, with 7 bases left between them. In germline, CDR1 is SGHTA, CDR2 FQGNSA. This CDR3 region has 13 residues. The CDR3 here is CASSSDNNQPQHF. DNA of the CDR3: TGTGCCAGCAGCTCGGACAACAATCAGCCCCAGCATTTT.

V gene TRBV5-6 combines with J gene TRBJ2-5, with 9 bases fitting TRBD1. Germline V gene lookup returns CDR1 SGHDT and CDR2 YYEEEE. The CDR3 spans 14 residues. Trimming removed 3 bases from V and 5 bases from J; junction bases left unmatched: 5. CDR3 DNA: TGTGCCAGCAGCTCCCAACAGGGGGCGGAGACCCAGTACTTC. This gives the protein CASSSQQGAETQYF.

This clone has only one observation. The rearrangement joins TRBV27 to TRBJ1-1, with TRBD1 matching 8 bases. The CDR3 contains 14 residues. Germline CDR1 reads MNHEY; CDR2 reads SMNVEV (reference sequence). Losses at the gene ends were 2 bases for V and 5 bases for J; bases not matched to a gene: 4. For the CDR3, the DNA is TGTGCCAGCAGTTTACAGGGGGCGTGGACTGAAGCTTTCTTT. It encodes CASSLQGAWTEAFF.